One sample yielded the 13 T cell receptor beta chains listed below, sequenced in a study of T cell changes during pregnancy in multiple sclerosis. Clones were sequenced by immunoSEQ multiplex PCR, and TCRdb holds only the in-frame ones, with some missing. This table holds tens of thousands of clones, around nine tenths found once. The sequenced sample was CD8+ T cells from peripheral blood mononuclear cells, obtained before pregnancy. The receptors were gathered from a female donor with multiple sclerosis, enrolled in a pregnancy study.

This CDR3 is CASSQEGAAGAVSWGYTF. CDR3 bases: TGTGCCAGTTCGCAAGAGGGTGCGGCAGGGGCCGTTTCCTGGGGCTACACCTTC. This chain uses TRBV19 with TRBJ1-2, with TRBD1 as a possible D gene (6 bases). In germline, CDR1 is LNHDA, CDR2 SQIVND (reference sequence). The CDR3 is 18 residues long. V was trimmed by 8 bases and J by 8 bases, leaving 33 bases between them.

This clone was picked up one time. The chain uses TRBV7-9 and TRBJ2-6; D is ambiguous. Germline CDR1 reads SEHNR; CDR2 reads FQNEAQ (reference sequence). The V and J ends lost 4 bases and 0 bases respectively, with 19 bases between them. This CDR3 contains 19 residues. The CDR3 DNA reads as TGTGCCAGCAGCTCGCCCCAGGTTGGCATGGACTCTGGGGCCAACGTCCTGACTTTC. Encoded protein: CASSSPQVGMDSGANVLTF.

This clone occurred a few times. Lacking the conserved final phenylalanine or tryptophan, this CDR3 likely reflects a read error. No DNA is shown, since the ends of the CDR3 on it are uncertain; the CDR3 is the one TCRdb lists. The rearrangement joins TRBV19 to TRBJ1-4; the D call in the table, TRBD1, was not verified against the DNA. A total of 9 residues make up the CDR3, ends included. CDR1 LNHDA and CDR2 SQIVND come from the germline V gene (reference sequence). This CDR3 reads CASSRTGGR.

The chain has TRBV29-1 and TRBJ2-6, with D possibly matching TRBD1 (6 bases). Germline CDR1 is SQVTM and CDR2 is ANQGSEA. CDR3 length equals 18 residues. Trimming stripped 0 bases from V and 4 bases from J, with 19 bases between. CDR3 region: CSVEEPRLQGYGANVLTF. The CDR3, as DNA: TGCAGCGTTGAAGAACCACGCCTGCAGGGGTACGGGGCCAACGTCCTGACTTTC. The whole variable domain, filled in from reference TRBV29-1 and TRBJ2-6, reads SAVISQKPSRDICQRGTSLTIQCQVDSQVTMMFWYRQQPGQSLTLIATANQGSEATYESGFVIDKFPISRPNLTFSTLTVSNMSPEDSSIYLCSVEEPRLQGYGANVLTFGAGSRLTVL.

This rearrangement joins TRBV9 to TRBJ2-3; 13 positions match TRBD2. This CDR3 comprises 16 residues. The V segment lost 0 bases and the J segment 6 bases; nucleotides outside the gene matches: 4. From germline, CDR1 is SGDLS and CDR2 YYNGEE. In DNA, the CDR3 is TGTGCCAGCAGCGTAGACCCGGGACTAGCGGGGGATACGCAGTATTTT. Translation gives CASSVDPGLAGDTQYF.

The chain uses TRBV13 and TRBJ2-1; tentatively, D is TRBD1 (7 bases). The CDR3 covers 13 residues. Trimming left V 5 bases short and J 5 bases short, with 10 bases between. Germline CDR1 is PRHDT and CDR2 is FYEKMQ (reference sequence). The CDR3 sequence is CASSARGDNEQFF. The CDR3 region has the DNA TGTGCCAGCAGCGCCAGGGGGGACAATGAGCAGTTCTTC. Complete variable domain (other parts from reference TRBV13 and TRBJ2-1): AAGVIQSPRHLIKEKRETATLKCYPIPRHDTVYWYQQGPGQDPQFLISFYEKMQSDKGSIPDRFSAQQFSDYHSELNMSSLELGDSALYFCASSARGDNEQFFGPGTRLTVL.

The V gene is TRBV5-6, the J gene TRBJ1-4, with D uncertain. This CDR3 comprises 14 residues. Germline CDR1 reads SGHDT; CDR2 reads YYEEEE. With 0 bases removed from V and 8 bases from J, the gap between germline ends came to 11 bases. CDR3 nucleotide sequence: TGTGCCAGCAGCTTGGGAGGGCTAGGGGAAAAACTGTTTTTT. Translated, it gives CASSLGGLGEKLFF.

This sequence joins TRBV7-9 and TRBJ1-2; 9 bases fit TRBD1. The CDR3 loop spans 17 amino acids. Germline-derived CDR1 and CDR2 are SEHNR and FQNEAQ (reference sequence). V shed 1 base and J 7 bases; nucleotides not matched to a gene: 13. The CDR3 coding sequence is TGTGCCAGCAGCTTAGGGACAGGGGACACGGGCGATTTTGGCTACACCTTC. It encodes CASSLGTGDTGDFGYTF.

V and J are TRBV10-1 and TRBJ2-7; the D is unclear. Germline CDR1 is WNHNN and CDR2 is SYGVQD (reference sequence). The CDR3 is made up of 12 amino acids. Trimming took 5 bases from V and 2 from J, leaving 7 bases between them. The CDR3 nucleotides are TGCGCCAGCAGTCCAGGAACCTACGAGCAGTACTTC. Encoded protein: CASSPGTYEQYF.

This clone was seen a single time. The chain is built from TRBV6-6 and TRBJ2-1, with 8 bases identical to TRBD1. V lost 6 bases and J lost 6; bases outside the gene matches: 7. The CDR3 spans 14 residues. The germline gives CDR1 MNHNY, CDR2 SVGAGI (reference sequence). CDR3 nucleotides: TGTGCCAGCAGCCCCGGACAGGGTTCCAATGAGCAGTTCTTC. This translates into CASSPGQGSNEQFF.

V is TRBV5-5 and J is TRBJ2-5, with a possible D match to TRBD1 (5 bases). Germline assignment: CDR1 SGHKS and CDR2 YYEKEE (reference sequence). Trimming left V 4 bases short and J 5 bases short, with 12 bases between. CDR3 length: 13 amino acids. The CDR3 loop is CASSDPPGETQYF. CDR3 bases: TGTGCCAGCAGCGATCCCCCAGGGGAGACCCAGTACTTC.

V is TRBV4-2 and J is TRBJ2-1; TRBD1 matches 11 bases. Losses at the gene ends were 3 bases for V and 6 bases for J; bases not matched to a gene: 13. Germline loops: CDR1 LGHNA, CDR2 YNFKEQ. The CDR3 is 18 amino acids. The CDR3 sequence is CASSQIQGGTGGTNEQFF. The CDR3 region has the DNA TGTGCCAGCAGCCAGATCCAAGGAGGGACAGGGGGTACCAATGAGCAGTTCTTC.

This chain uses TRBV19 with TRBJ1-5; D remains ambiguous. Germline V gene lookup returns CDR1 LNHDA and CDR2 SQIVND (reference sequence). The ends were cut back, 5 bases at V and 3 bases at J, with 8 bases in the middle. This CDR3 comprises 13 residues. The CDR3 loop is CASSGGNNQPQHF. In DNA form, the CDR3 reads TGTGCCAGTAGTGGAGGGAACAATCAGCCCCAGCATTTT.